This TCR beta chain came from a study of neurological immune-mediated disorders (dated 2019 in TCRdb). For the study in its entirety: Peripheral blood TCR-beta repertoires from patients with HTLV-I-associated myelopathy (HAM/TSP), patients with multiple sclerosis, and healthy controls were compared in the study using UMI-based sequencing. Alongside PBMC samples, the set of about 97 TCR-beta libraries contained longitudinal samples, technical triplicates, and paired CD4+ and CD8+ T-cell subsets that had been sorted. The cohort was made up of 68 subjects, consisting of 15 or so HAM/TSP patients, 34 multiple sclerosis patients and around 20 healthy controls.

Unsorted PBMC libraries were generated from 2 million PBMCs stored in RNAlater at -80 °C until RNA extraction. Peripheral blood was subjected to Ficoll-Hypaque density gradient centrifugation to isolate PBMCs, which were then cryopreserved in liquid nitrogen. This clonotype was seen repeatedly, ten times or more. The antigen it recognizes is unknown. No much larger clone exists at a distance of one base, and base qualities are not known. cDNA synthesis used template-switch 5'RACE with a primer carrying a 10-nucleotide random unique molecular identifier tagging each TCR transcript. Each sequencing run produced over 160 million TCR-beta sequences covering 15-18 subjects. Total RNA was extracted with the RNeasy kit. TCR-beta VDJ regions were amplified with primers for the TCR constant region and the 5'RACE anchor, using the KAPA Real-time Library Amplification kit. A first PCR added sample indexes and Illumina adaptors, and a second PCR then raised library yield. After Ampure bead purification, the TCR product of roughly 650 bp was size-selected on a 2% E-gel SizeSelection system. Library quality was checked on a Bioanalyzer, concentration was measured with Qubit, and libraries were quantified with the Kapa Library Quantification kit before pooling. Paired-end 2 x 150 bp sequencing of the libraries was performed on an Illumina HiSeq 2500. To increase sequence diversity, about 23-30% phiX was spiked into each library pool. As for the original processing: The UMI-based MiGEC pipeline processed quality-filtered reads and removed over 90% of raw TCR sequences during error correction. IMGT germline references were used for aligning VDJ genes, and each clonotype was defined as a unique CDR3 amino acid sequence together with its V-J genes. Clonal expansion, Shannon diversity and CDR3 relatedness (CalcPairwiseDistances, ClusterSamples) were evaluated with VDJtools, and phylogenetic trees were built with CLCbio workbench. Using coefficient-of-variation modelling across technical triplicates, the study counted a clone as expanded if it had at least 8 unique UMIs. The raw public reads went through TCRdb reprocessing: fastp at Q25, MiXCR clone calling, in-frame beta chains kept. Each entry merges the rows of one CDR3 protein and shows their most common DNA and genes. What appears here as the V and J calls and clone size reflects TCRdb's work, not the paper's. Across this sample there are some 37,000 distinct CDR3 sequences, with around an eighth seen only once. The top ten constitute more than 20% of the sample.

CDR1 and CDR2 are drawn from the germline V gene: SGHRS, YFSETQ. The cysteine opens and the phenylalanine closes a CDR3 of 14 amino acids. The entry retains the CDR3 DNA only, 42 bases that are in frame from base 1. At the junction V is shortened by 3 bases and J by 7 bases; bases outside the gene matches: 5. General findings and caveats noted by the study authors: Expanded clones from different subjects shared no identical CDR3 amino acid sequences, which suggests that TCR-beta repertoires were private in all groups. TCR clonal expansion was greatest in HAM/TSP patients and smallest in MS patients, who ranked below even healthy controls.

The sequencing input was PBMCs. This sequence uses TRBV5-1 and TRBJ2-1; a stretch of 9 junction bases matches TRBD2. The receptor was isolated from a woman between 50 and 59 years old with HTLV-1-associated myelopathy (HAM/TSP). The sequenced DNA: TGCGCCAGCAGCTCCGGCGGGGGGGTAAATGAGCAGTTCTTC. The encoded protein is CASSSGGGVNEQFF.